This section outlines one T cell receptor (beta chain) sequence together with its context. TCRdb's table, derived via immunoSEQ multiplex PCR, lists solely in-frame clones and lacks some. The profile shows roughly 100,000 clones, roughly 80% of them singletons. Time point of the sample: peripheral blood 6 weeks after treatment start. This record belongs to a study of PD-L1 blockade in urothelial cancer. This clonotype originated in a man in his 70s with urothelial cancer. The specimen comprised PBMCs, sampled around atezolizumab (anti-PD-L1) treatment.

The CDR3 spells CASSPQERESVSYNEQFF. The CDR3 nucleotides are TGCGCCAGCAGCCCCCAGGAGAGGGAGTCCGTTTCCTACAATGAGCAGTTCTTC. The chain recombines TRBV4-1 with TRBJ2-1; perhaps TRBD2 as D (5 bases). Germline V gene data show CDR1 as MGHRA and CDR2 as YSYEKL. CDR3 length equals 18 residues. V gave up 4 bases and J gave up 1 base, with 20 bases separating them.